This T cell receptor beta chain appears in the sequencing data of a study of cytomegalovirus exposure and HLA in healthy donors (dated by TCRdb to the late 2010s). With respect to the entire study: According to an earlier analysis of 587 of the donors, 150 million to 200 million T cells yielded 90 million to 130 million unique TCR beta sequences and approximately 300 Gb of sequence data. The study was designed to test whether signatures of past pathogen exposure could be identified by cataloging public T cell receptors. The genetic ancestry cluster associated with self-reported Caucasian donors included about 84% of the 300 to 450 genotyped donors. A later genetic analysis used genome-wide SNP genotypes for about 60% of the roughly 670 donors, treating that subset as a discovery cohort. In an earlier analysis of over 550 of the donors, high-throughput TCR beta sequencing was used to judge whether each TCR beta V gene segment behaved as functional or pseudogenic. An early release that covered about 600 HLA-typed donors contained 250 to 350 gigabases of sequencing data and tens of millions of unique TCR sequences. All discovery cohort repertoires had been generated using a single sequencing platform. Among 398 genotyped donors of the cohort, an average of approximately 230,000 unique TCR beta nucleotide sequences were sequenced per donor, around 20% of them non-productive. To study patterns of TCR occurrence, a later analysis re-analyzed previously published TCR beta repertoires from 550 to 800 donors and added high-resolution HLA genotyping. A handful of DR-DQ haplotypes were handled as single units for association and clustering because linkage in the cohort was strong. To predict cytomegalovirus infection status, the study combined high-throughput TCR immunosequencing, statistical association of individual TCRs with disease status, and machine learning. Both class I and class II loci were covered by HLA typing, at four-digit resolution. Using immunosequencing, the study profiled T cell repertoires from 500 to 800 subjects and related those repertoires to cytomegalovirus serostatus. The number of typed donors differed by locus: about 620-640 for A, B, C, DRB1 and DQB1; 500 to 550 for DQA1; fewer than 610 for DPA1; and 450 to 480 for DPB1. A separate validation cohort of about 110 different subjects was used in addition to the roughly 670-subject first cohort. Rather than drawing on any new phenotypic data, the later analysis identified candidate immune exposures from TCR beta sequences and the way those sequences occurred across donors. Donor age, sex, ethnicity and CMV serostatus were collected together with the repertoire data. General conclusions and limits of the study: A further reported finding was that TCR beta sequences accurately predicted the HLA-A and HLA-B alleles for most subjects in the first cohort. A later analysis found that most CMV-associated TCR beta chains appeared HLA-restricted, with HLA associations seemingly driven largely by CMV exposure. The presence/absence analyses assumed that sequencing depth was roughly uniform across donors, and that assumption may not be true. The study listed approximately 160 TCR beta chains as associated with cytomegalovirus. According to the authors, the approach could potentially be generalized to other disease states and immunological phenotypes. The classifier was reported to diagnose cytomegalovirus status with high specificity and sensitivity in both the original cohort and the validation cohort. Strong co-occurrence of HLA alleles, especially DR and DQ, made assigning TCR associations to individual alleles difficult. At a false discovery rate of 0.05, a later analysis linked 16,951 TCR beta sequences to specific HLA alleles. Linkage disequilibrium might explain the correlated functional status among segregating V segments, but an unknown experimental factor could not be excluded. A cluster of highly shared sequence variants was judged likely to represent a technical artifact of the sequencing pipeline. A few of the identified cytomegalovirus-associated TCR beta chains were confirmed in vitro to be specific for cytomegalovirus antigens. Broadly in line with IMGT annotations, most TCR beta V segments showed up in productive rearrangements about 87% or about 30% of the time in an earlier analysis of several hundred of the donors. Some IMGT-functional V segments, including TRBV6-2 and TRBV6-3, could not be told apart with the 87-base-pair reads, so those segments were excluded. CMV serostatus was the only immune exposure information available for the cohort. In a later analysis, HLA-associated TCR beta chains showed more clonal expansion and lower generation probabilities than non-associated chains that were equally common. Because counts were too low, seventeen rarely observed V segments, including chromosome 9 orphons, were left out of the earlier analysis of 587 of the donors. In a later analysis, the rate of TCR association differed among HLA loci, with DRB1 alleles having the most associated TCRs and HLA-C alleles having the fewest. Because HLA typing was missing for some donors at each locus, association tests included only the typed subset. While some public TCRs were present in many individuals, most TCR sequences turned up only very rarely across donors. In a later genetic analysis, fewer N-insertions in productive TCRs were reported among donors in an Asian-associated ancestry cluster than the roughly 700-donor mean. In this cohort, only TCR beta chains were sequenced, and detectable features were limited by the absence of alpha or paired-chain data. V-gene and J-gene trimming of TCR beta chains was associated with a missense DCLRE1C variant in a later genetic analysis, and the association was replicated in an independent cohort. Several of the top co-occurrence clusters appeared to be linked to parvovirus B19, influenza, CMV and Epstein-Barr virus, according to a later analysis.

About this clone: Its antigen is unknown. Base qualities were left out, and no much larger clone turns up one base away.

V gives up 3 bases and J gives up 3 bases, and the segment between their germline ends measures 14 bases. The CDR3 sequence holds 15 residues, the cysteine and phenylalanine included. The sequence is cut down to CDR3 DNA, 45 bases in frame from base 1. CDR1 MGHRA and CDR2 YSYEKL are derived from the germline V gene. The cohort was made up of around 720 healthy bone marrow donors. All cohort members were sampled while nominally healthy, although unrecorded immune exposures were likely present. The donor tested CMV seropositive and was one of the 289 seropositive cohort members. Every donor gave a peripheral blood sample, and the peripheral blood mononuclear cells from that sample were used for TCR beta sequencing. The Qiagen DNeasy Blood Extraction Kit was used to extract genomic DNA from the blood cell samples. The library was built by means of the immunoSEQ multiplex PCR assay. For the multiplex PCR, a mixture combining 60 forward primers for TCR Vbeta segments and 13 reverse primers for TCR Jbeta segments was used. The CDR3 region of rearranged TCR beta genes was amplified from genomic DNA by a multiplex PCR assay. The amplified TCR beta libraries were sequenced on the Illumina HiSeq System as 87-base-pair reads. The authors' analysis ran thus. A later analysis tallied tens of millions of unique TCR beta chains across the 550 to 850 repertoires, and about 12 million of those chains were shared by two or more donors. To remove PCR and sequencing errors, raw reads were error-corrected and collapsed into unique sequences using a nearest-neighbor algorithm that merged closely related sequences. Alignment of CDR3 sequences to IMGT reference sequences was used to assign V, D and J gene segments. Each retained sequence needed at least a six-nucleotide match to both a V gene segment and a J gene segment. A rearrangement was called productive if the CDR3 had no stop codons and remained in frame with V and J, and every other rearrangement was called non-productive. Following IMGT convention, CDR3 was defined as the stretch from the second conserved V-encoded cysteine to the conserved J-encoded phenylalanine. In an earlier analysis of roughly 580 of the donors, sequences lacking an unambiguous match to a single V gene segment were excluded. An earlier analysis of almost 600 of the donors classified V segments as functional when productive rearrangements were above 56.7% and as segregating when the standard deviation between donors was above 5%. A statistical classification framework was built to diagnose cytomegalovirus status from the catalog of TCR beta chain sequences. A later analysis assigned V and J genes by comparing TCR nucleotide sequences with IMGT/GENE-DB human TR gene sequences. A later analysis assigned CDR3 sequences and most-parsimonious VDJ recombination scenarios with the TCRdist pipeline. In a later analysis, each TCR beta chain was defined by its CDR3 amino acid sequence together with its V-gene family, and reads lacking a unique V-gene family were excluded. In a later analysis, around 650 highly shared, low-generation-probability nucleotide sequences were removed to address suspected cross-contamination and a sequencing artifact. In a later analysis, a clonal expansion index for each public chain was calculated from normalized within-repertoire ranks of inferred template counts. Generation probabilities in a later analysis came from a VDJ recombination model fitted to out-of-frame rearrangements, and those results were checked against IGoR. In a later analysis, hypergeometric tests were used to score TCR-TCR, TCR-HLA and TCR-CMV co-occurrence, with a repertoire-size bias correction applied to TCR pairs. False discovery rates were estimated in a later analysis by permuting HLA or CMV assignments 20 times. In a later analysis, co-occurring TCRs were grouped using DBSCAN, and TCRdist sequence similarity was added for clustering within HLA-allele-positive subsets. Co-occurrence clustering excluded repertoires with fewer than 30,000 or more than 120,000 public chains, plus five with anomalous nucleotide sharing. The clones in this table, taken by TCRdb from immuneACCESS, are in-frame only. Not every clone is retained; where verified, under half of the shortfall comes from an unresolved V gene, and the cause of the rest is unknown. That table gives V, J and clone size, and the DNA gave D and trimming. The sample has fewer than 100,000 clones on record, roughly 73% of them singletons. The leading ten clones occupy under 5% of the sample.

The sequenced sample consisted of PBMCs. Here the chain combines TRBV4-1 and TRBJ1-2, with no D gene named confidently. The receptor comes from a male donor in good health and CMV-seropositive. CDR3 reads: CASSHLGRGDYGYTF. The nucleotide sequence reads as follows: TGCGCCAGCAGCCACCTCGGACGGGGAGACTATGGCTACACCTTC.